This section outlines one T cell receptor (beta chain) sequence together with its context. The antigen remains undetermined. The PCR contained 60 Vbeta and 13 Jbeta primers. Clones were sequenced by immunoSEQ multiplex PCR, and TCRdb holds only the in-frame ones, with some missing. The data hold 130,000 or so clones, with roughly 71% observed a single time. These data come from a study of cytomegalovirus exposure and HLA in healthy donors. Study context: Earlier, 110 million or so unique TCR beta sequences were recovered from about 170 million T cells by an analysis. From donors who were HLA-typed, an early data release held around 80 million unique TCRs.

The CDR3 loop spans 15 amino acids. V lost 1 base, J lost 3 bases, and 10 bases lay in between. Germline CDR1 is LNHDA and CDR2 is SQIVND (reference sequence). Notes on the study in general: Per a prior analysis, the majority of TCR beta V segments were productive roughly 87% or roughly 30% of the time.

The specimen sequenced was PBMCs. The chain is built from TRBV19 and TRBJ2-1; TRBD2 might be the D (5 bases). The receptor was isolated from a woman aged 40 to 50 in good health and CMV-seropositive. The CDR3 region is CASSIAGNSYNEQFF. The DNA for the CDR3 is TGTGCCAGTAGTATAGCCGGGAACAGCTACAATGAGCAGTTCTTC.